Given below is one TCR beta chain in context. Specified treatment: oral pan-JAK inhibitor, 5-10 mg twice daily. Obtained from alopecia areata patients were lesional scalp punch biopsies along with peripheral blood. This sample was taken from a study of CD8+ T cells in alopecia areata. About the research overall: Administration of oral tofacitinib to treated patients was at 5 to 10 mg twice daily.

Following RNA extraction, reverse transcription yielded cDNA that acted as the sequencing template. The table came from immunoSEQ multiplex PCR; TCRdb's copy has only in-frame clones and leaves some out. Of some 5,400 clones listed, about 65% are singletons. The V gene's germline CDR1 is SNHLY and CDR2 FYNNEI. CDR3 size: 14 residues. Trimming at V came to 9 bases and at J to 4 bases, leaving 7 bases not matched to a gene. This sequence joins TRBV2 and TRBJ2-2, with 8 bases that match TRBD2. This TCR derives from a human donor with alopecia areata. Sequences were derived from skin, sampled at week 24, from a patient treated with tofacitinib. CDR3 nucleotides: TGTGCCAGATCCGGGACTAGGGGCACCGGGGAGCTGTTTTTT. Its protein product is CARSGTRGTGELFF.